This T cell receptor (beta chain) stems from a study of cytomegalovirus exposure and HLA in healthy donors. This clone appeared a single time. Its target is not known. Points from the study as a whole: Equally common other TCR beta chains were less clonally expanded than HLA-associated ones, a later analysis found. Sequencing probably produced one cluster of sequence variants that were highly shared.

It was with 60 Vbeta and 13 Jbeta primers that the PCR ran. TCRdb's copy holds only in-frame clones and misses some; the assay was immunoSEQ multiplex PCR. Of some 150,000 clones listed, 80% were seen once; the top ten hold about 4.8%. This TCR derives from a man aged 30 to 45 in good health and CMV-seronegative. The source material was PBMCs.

For the CDR3, the DNA is TGTGCCAGCAGCTGGGGAGAGGCAGATACGCAGTATTTT. Its translation is CASSWGEADTQYF. The chain couples TRBV5-6 to TRBJ2-3; TRBD2 might be the D (5 bases). The CDR3 consists of 13 residues. CDR1 SGHDT and CDR2 YYEEEE come from the germline V gene. The ends were cut back, 3 bases at V and 4 bases at J, with 9 bases in the middle. The entire variable domain, with the rest obtained from reference TRBV5-6 and TRBJ2-3, is as follows: DAGVTQSPTHLIKTRGQQVTLRCSPKSGHDTVSWYQQALGQGPQFIFQYYEEEERQRGNFPDRFSGHQFPNYSSELNVNALLLGDSALYLCASSWGEADTQYFGPGTRLTVL.